This note documents a single T cell receptor (beta chain) sequence. This entry comes from a study of blood T cell repertoires in COVID-19. Only in-frame clones appear in the TCRdb table, and some are missing; sequencing was by immunoSEQ multiplex PCR. In the table there are approximately 250,000 clones, approximately 90% of which are singletons. Participants were aged roughly 18 to 90 years, lived in 20 to 25 US areas, and enrolled virtually. Cohort allocation depended upon clinical history that participants reported. Those designated as exposed participants met a COVID-19 case within 2 weeks before study entry. This sequence was found in a man aged 40-50 years who had been exposed to COVID-19. What was sequenced was PBMCs or T cells enriched from blood (not recorded which).

The CDR3 is CASRQGPSNQPQHF. CDR3 coding DNA: TGTGCCAGCAGACAGGGGCCAAGCAATCAGCCCCAGCATTTT. V gene TRBV27 combines with J gene TRBJ1-5, with TRBD1 matching over 7 bases. There are 14 residues in the CDR3. The germline V gene has CDR1 MNHEY and CDR2 SMNVEV (reference sequence). V lost 6 bases, J lost 1 base, and 3 bases stayed unmatched.